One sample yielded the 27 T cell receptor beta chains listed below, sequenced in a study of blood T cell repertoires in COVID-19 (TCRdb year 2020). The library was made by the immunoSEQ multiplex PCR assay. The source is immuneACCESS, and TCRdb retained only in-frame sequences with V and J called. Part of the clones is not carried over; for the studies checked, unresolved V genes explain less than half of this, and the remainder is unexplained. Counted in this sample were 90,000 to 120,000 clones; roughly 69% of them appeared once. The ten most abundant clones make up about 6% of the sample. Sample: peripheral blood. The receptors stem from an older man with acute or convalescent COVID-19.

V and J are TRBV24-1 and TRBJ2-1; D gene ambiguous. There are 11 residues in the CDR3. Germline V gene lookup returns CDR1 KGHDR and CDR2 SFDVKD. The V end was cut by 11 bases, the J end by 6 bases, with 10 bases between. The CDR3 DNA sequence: TGTGCCAGTGGTCAGTCCAATGAGCAGTTCTTC. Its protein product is CASGQSNEQFF.

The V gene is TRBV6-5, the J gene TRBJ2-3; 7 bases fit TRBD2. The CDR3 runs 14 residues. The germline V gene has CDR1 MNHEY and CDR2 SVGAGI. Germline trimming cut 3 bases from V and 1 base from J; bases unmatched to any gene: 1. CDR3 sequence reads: CASSYSGRTDTQYF. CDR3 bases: TGTGCCAGCAGTTATAGCGGGCGCACAGATACGCAGTATTTT.

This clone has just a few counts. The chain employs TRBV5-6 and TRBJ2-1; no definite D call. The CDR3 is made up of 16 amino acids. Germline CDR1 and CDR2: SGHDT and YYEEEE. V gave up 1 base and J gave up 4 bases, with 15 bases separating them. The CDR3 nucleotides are TGTGCCAGCAGCTTGCGGAGTGGCAAGGCTTACAATGAGCAGTTCTTC. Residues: CASSLRSGKAYNEQFF.

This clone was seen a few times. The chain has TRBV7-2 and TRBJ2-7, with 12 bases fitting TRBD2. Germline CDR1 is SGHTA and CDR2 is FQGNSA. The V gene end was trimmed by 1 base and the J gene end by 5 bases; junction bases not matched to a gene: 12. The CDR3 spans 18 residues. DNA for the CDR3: TGTGCCAGCAGCTTAGGAGGGCTAGCGGGAGGGCCGAAAGACGAGCAGTACTTC. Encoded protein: CASSLGGLAGGPKDEQYF.

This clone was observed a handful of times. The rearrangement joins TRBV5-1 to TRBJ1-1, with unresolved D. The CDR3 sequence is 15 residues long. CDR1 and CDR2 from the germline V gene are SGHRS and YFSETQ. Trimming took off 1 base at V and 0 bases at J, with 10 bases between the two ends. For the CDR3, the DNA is TGCGCCAGCAGCTTGACCTCCCAGATGAACACTGAAGCTTTCTTT. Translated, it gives CASSLTSQMNTEAFF.

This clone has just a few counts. The CDR3 reads CASSEGNTIYF. CDR3 coding DNA: TGTGCCAGCTCGGAGGGAAACACCATATATTTT. The V and J genes are TRBV7-9 and TRBJ1-3, with D hard to call. The CDR3 is made up of 11 amino acids. CDR1 is SEHNR, CDR2 FQNEAQ, per germline (reference sequence). The V gene lost 8 bases and the J gene lost 4 bases, with 6 bases spanning the gap.

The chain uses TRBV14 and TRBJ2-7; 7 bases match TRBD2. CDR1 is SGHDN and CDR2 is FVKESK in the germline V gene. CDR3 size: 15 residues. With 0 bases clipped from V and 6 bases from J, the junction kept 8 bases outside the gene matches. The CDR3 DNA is TGTGCCAGCAGCCAAGAAGAGCGGGGTTGGAGCGAGCAGTACTTC. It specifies CASSQEERGWSEQYF.

This CDR3 is CASSYERETQYF. The CDR3 DNA reads as TGTGCCAGCAGTTACGAGAGGGAGACGCAGTATTTT. The rearrangement links TRBV6-2 or TRBV6-3 to TRBJ2-3; weak D call: TRBD2 (5 bases). V dropped 2 bases and J dropped 9 bases, with 9 bases sitting between them. CDR3 size: 12 residues. The germline CDR1 and CDR2 sequences are MNHEY and SVGEGT.

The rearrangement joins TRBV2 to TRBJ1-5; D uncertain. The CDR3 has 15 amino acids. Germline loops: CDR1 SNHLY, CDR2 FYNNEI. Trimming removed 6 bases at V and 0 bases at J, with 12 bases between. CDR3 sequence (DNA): TGTGCCAGCAGAAAGAGTAGATCTAGCAATCAGCCCCAGCATTTT. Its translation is CASRKSRSSNQPQHF.

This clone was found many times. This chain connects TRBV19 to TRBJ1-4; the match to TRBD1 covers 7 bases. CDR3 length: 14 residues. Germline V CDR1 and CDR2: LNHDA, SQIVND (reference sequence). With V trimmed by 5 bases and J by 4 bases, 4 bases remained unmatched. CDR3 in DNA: TGTGCCAGTAGTCCAGGGACAGATAATGAAAAACTGTTTTTT. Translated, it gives CASSPGTDNEKLFF.

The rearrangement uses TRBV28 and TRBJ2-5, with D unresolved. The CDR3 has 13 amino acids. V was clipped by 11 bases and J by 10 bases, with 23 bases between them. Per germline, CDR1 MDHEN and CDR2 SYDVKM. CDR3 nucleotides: TGTGCCTCAAGCCCCCCCTCCGCCGACTTCCAGTACTTC. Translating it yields CASSPPSADFQYF.

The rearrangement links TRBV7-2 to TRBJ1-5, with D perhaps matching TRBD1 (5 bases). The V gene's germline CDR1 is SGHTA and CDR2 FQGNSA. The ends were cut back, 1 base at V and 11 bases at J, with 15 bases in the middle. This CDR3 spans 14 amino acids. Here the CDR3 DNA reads TGTGCCAGCAGCTTAGGTTCGAGGCGGGGGGCCCAGCATTTT. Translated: CASSLGSRRGAQHF. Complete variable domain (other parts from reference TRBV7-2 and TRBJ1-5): GAGVSQSPSNKVTEKGKDVELRCDPISGHTALYWYRQSLGQGLEFLIYFQGNSAPDKSGLPSDRFSAERTGGSVSTLTIQRTQQEDSAVYLCASSLGSRRGAQHFGDGTRLSIL.

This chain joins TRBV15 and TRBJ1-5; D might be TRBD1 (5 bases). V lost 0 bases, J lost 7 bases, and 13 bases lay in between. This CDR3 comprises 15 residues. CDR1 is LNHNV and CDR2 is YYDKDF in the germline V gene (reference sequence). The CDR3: CATSRETRVNQPQHF. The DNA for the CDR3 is TGTGCCACCAGCAGAGAGACCAGGGTGAACCAGCCCCAGCATTTT.

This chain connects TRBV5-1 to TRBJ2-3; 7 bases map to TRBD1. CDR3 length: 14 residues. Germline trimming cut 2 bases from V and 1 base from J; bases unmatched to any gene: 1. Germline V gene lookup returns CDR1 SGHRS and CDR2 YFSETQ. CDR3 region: CASSLGTGTDTQYF. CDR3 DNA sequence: TGCGCCAGCAGCTTAGGGACAGGCACAGATACGCAGTATTTT.

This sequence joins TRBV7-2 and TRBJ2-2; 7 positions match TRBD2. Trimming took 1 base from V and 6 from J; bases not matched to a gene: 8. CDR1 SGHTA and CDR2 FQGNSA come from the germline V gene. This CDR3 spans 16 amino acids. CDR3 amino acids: CASSLVPAGRSGELFF. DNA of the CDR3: TGTGCCAGCAGCTTAGTTCCAGCGGGAAGGTCCGGGGAGCTGTTTTTT.

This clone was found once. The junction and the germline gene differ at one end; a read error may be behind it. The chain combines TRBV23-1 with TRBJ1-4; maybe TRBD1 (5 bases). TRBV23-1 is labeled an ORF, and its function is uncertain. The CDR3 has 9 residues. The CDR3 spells CASSQPGVF. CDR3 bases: TGCGCCAGCAGTCAACCGGGGGTTTTT.

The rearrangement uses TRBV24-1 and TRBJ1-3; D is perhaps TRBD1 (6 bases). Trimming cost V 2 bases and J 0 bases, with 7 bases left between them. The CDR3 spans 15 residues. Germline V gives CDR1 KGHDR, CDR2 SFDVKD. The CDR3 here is CATSDSDSSGNTIYF. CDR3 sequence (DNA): TGTGCCACCAGTGATTCGGACAGCTCTGGAAACACCATATATTTT.

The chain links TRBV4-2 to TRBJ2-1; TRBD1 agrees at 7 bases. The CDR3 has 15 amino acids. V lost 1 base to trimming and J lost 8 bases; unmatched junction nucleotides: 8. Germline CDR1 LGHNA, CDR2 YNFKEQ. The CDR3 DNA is TGTGCCAGCAGCCAAGCGGGACAGACCGACCATGAGCAGTTCTTC. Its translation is CASSQAGQTDHEQFF.

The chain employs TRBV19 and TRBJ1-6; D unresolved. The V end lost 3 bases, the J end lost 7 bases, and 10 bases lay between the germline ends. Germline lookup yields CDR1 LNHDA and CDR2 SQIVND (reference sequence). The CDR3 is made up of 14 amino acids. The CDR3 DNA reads TGTGCCAGTAGTATCGGCAGCAGGAATTCACCCCTCCACTTT. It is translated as CASSIGSRNSPLHF.

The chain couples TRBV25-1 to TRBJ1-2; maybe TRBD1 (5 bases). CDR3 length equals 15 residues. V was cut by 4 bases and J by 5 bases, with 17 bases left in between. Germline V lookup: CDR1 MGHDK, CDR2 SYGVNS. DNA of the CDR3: TGTGCCAGCAGTGGCTCCACCGGGGGATGGTATGGCTACACCTTC. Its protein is CASSGSTGGWYGYTF.

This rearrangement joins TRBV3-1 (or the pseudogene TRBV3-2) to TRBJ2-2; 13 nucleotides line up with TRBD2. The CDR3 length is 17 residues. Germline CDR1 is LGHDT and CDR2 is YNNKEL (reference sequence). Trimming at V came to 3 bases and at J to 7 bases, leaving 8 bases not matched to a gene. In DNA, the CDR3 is TGTGCCAGCAGCCAGCAAGGACTAGCGGGAGCGGACGGGGAGCTGTTTTTT. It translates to CASSQQGLAGADGELFF.

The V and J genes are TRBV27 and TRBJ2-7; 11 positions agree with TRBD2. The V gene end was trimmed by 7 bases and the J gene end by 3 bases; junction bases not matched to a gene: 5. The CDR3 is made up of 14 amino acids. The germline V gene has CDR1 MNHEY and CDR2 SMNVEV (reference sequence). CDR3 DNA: TGTGCCAGCAAGTCTGGACTAGCGGGCTACGAGCAGTACTTC. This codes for CASKSGLAGYEQYF.

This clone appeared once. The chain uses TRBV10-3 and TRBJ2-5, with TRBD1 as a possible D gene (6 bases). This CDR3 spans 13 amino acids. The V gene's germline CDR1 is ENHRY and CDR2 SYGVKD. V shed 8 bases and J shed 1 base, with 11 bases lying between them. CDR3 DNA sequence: TGTGCCATCCAGGACAGACCCCAAGAGACCCAGTACTTC. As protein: CAIQDRPQETQYF.

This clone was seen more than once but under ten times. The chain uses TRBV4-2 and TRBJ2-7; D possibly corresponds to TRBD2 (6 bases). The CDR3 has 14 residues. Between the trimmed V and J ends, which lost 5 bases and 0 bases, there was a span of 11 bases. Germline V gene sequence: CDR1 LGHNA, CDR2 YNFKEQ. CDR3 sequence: CASSSRGSSYEQYF. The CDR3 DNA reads TGTGCCAGCAGCTCTCGGGGGAGCTCCTACGAGCAGTACTTC.

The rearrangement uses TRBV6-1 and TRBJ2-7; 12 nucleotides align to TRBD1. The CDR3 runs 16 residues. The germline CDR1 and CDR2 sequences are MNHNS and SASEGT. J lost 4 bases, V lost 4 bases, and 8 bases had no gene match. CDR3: CASSAYPGQGAYEQYF. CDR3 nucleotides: TGTGCCAGCAGTGCCTATCCGGGACAGGGGGCTTACGAGCAGTACTTC.

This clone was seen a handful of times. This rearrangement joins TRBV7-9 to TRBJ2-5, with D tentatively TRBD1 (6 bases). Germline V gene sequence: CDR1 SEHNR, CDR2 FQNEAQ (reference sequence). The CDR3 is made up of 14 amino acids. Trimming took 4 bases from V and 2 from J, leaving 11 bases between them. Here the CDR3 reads CASSSWDIQETQYF. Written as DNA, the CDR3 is TGTGCCAGCAGCTCTTGGGACATTCAAGAGACCCAGTACTTC. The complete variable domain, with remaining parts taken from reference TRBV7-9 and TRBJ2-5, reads DTGVSQNPRHKITKRGQNVTFRCDPISEHNRLYWYRQTLGQGPEFLTYFQNEAQLEKSRLLSDRFSAERPKGSFSTLEIQRTEQGDSAMYLCASSSWDIQETQYFGPGTRLLVL.

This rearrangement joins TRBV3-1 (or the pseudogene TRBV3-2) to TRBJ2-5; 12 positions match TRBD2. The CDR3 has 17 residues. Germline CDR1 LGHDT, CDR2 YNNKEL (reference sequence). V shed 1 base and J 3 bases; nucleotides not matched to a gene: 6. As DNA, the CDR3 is TGTGCCAGCAGCCAAGTGCTACTAGCGGGGGGAAAAGAGACCCAGTACTTC. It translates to CASSQVLLAGGKETQYF.